Shown below are 14 T cell receptor beta chains from a single sample sequenced in a study of immune evolution from preneoplasia to lung adenocarcinoma. TCRdb's copy holds only in-frame clones and misses some; the assay was immunoSEQ multiplex PCR. Among 4,800 or so clones listed, about three quarters were seen once. Sample: FFPE normal lung tissue adjacent to the tumor. The source of these receptors is a person between 60 and 69 years old with lung adenocarcinoma.

The V call is TRBV9, the J call TRBJ2-3; D is uncertain. CDR1 and CDR2 from the germline V gene are SGDLS and YYNGEE. The CDR3 extends over 12 amino acids. The V and J ends lost 4 bases and 2 bases respectively, with 5 bases between them. CDR3 bases: TGTGCCAGCAGCCCGAACACAGATACGCAGTATTTT. Its protein product is CASSPNTDTQYF.

This chain connects TRBV15 to TRBJ2-1; TRBD2 aligns across 10 bases. V shed 3 bases and J 3 bases; nucleotides not matched to a gene: 8. CDR3 length: 17 residues. Germline V gene data show CDR1 as LNHNV and CDR2 as YYDKDF (reference sequence). The CDR3 is CATSSEIRLAGYNEQFF. CDR3 sequence (DNA): TGTGCCACCAGCAGTGAAATACGACTAGCGGGCTACAATGAGCAGTTCTTC.

The rearrangement uses TRBV10-2 and TRBJ1-2; no clear D. V was shortened by 6 bases and J by 3 bases, with 5 bases between the two germline ends. The CDR3 covers 11 residues. In germline, CDR1 is WSHSY, CDR2 SAAADI. CDR3 in DNA: TGCGCCAGCAGCCATGACTATGGCTACACCTTC. Protein product: CASSHDYGYTF.

This clone was recorded a few times. This rearrangement joins TRBV28 to TRBJ2-5; no reliable D call. The length of the CDR3 is 13 residues. V shed 7 bases and J shed 5 bases, with 14 bases lying between them. Germline loops: CDR1 MDHEN, CDR2 SYDVKM. The CDR3 loop reads CASNPTNSETQYF. DNA for the CDR3: TGTGCCAGCAACCCGACCAACTCGGAGACCCAGTACTTC.

The chain joins TRBV6-5 to TRBJ2-1; tentative D call: TRBD2 (6 bases). The V gene's germline CDR1 is MNHEY and CDR2 SVGAGI. Trimming pared 8 bases from V and 9 bases from J, leaving 17 bases between. This CDR3 contains 13 residues. DNA of the CDR3: TGTGCCAGCGCTACTGCCCGGCGGGGTGAGCAGTTCTTC. This codes for CASATARRGEQFF.

V gene TRBV6-5 combines with J gene TRBJ2-7, with D perhaps matching TRBD2 (6 bases). The CDR3 has 15 residues. CDR1 MNHEY and CDR2 SVGAGI come from the germline V gene. V was trimmed by 2 bases and J by 0 bases, leaving 11 bases between them. CDR3 sequence reads: CASSYGVGSSYEQYF. CDR3 DNA sequence: TGTGCCAGCAGTTACGGGGTCGGGAGCTCCTACGAGCAGTACTTC.

This clone was detected a few times. The chain couples TRBV5-3 to TRBJ2-2; 7 positions agree with TRBD1. TRBV5-3 is classed as an ORF, of uncertain function. This CDR3 comprises 18 residues. V gave up 7 bases and J gave up 2 bases; unmatched junction bases: 17. The chain's CDR3 is CARPNRGPSSINTGELFF. CDR3 sequence (DNA): TGTGCCAGACCTAACAGGGGACCCTCATCGATTAACACCGGGGAGCTGTTTTTT.

Of note for this clone: Mismatch with germline at one junction end may stem from a read error. The V call is TRBV29-1, the J call TRBJ1-2, with a weak D call TRBD1 (6 bases). Germline CDR1 SQVTM, CDR2 ANQGSEA. This CDR3 region has 9 residues. The CDR3 sequence: CSVGLQGVF. CDR3 DNA sequence: TGCAGCGTTGGCCTACAGGGAGTCTTC.

The chain joins TRBV19 to TRBJ1-5, with a tentative D call TRBD1 (6 bases). With 6 bases removed from V and 11 bases from J, the gap between germline ends came to 11 bases. Germline CDR1 and CDR2: LNHDA and SQIVND (reference sequence). The CDR3 is 11 residues long. The CDR3 region is CASREGQSQHF. CDR3 coding DNA: TGTGCCAGTAGGGAAGGACAGTCCCAGCATTTT.

The V gene is TRBV11-3, the J gene TRBJ2-1; D remains ambiguous. The V gene lost 1 base and the J gene lost 8 bases, with 9 bases spanning the gap. This CDR3 region has 13 residues. Germline V lookup: CDR1 SGHNT, CDR2 YENEEA. The CDR3 is CASSLGTVDEQFF. The CDR3 DNA is TGTGCCAGCAGCTTAGGAACTGTCGATGAGCAGTTCTTC.

This clone was seen a handful of times. Other DNA sequences in this sample translate to the same CDR3. The chain is built from TRBV9 and TRBJ2-7, with D maybe TRBD2 (6 bases). Germline-derived CDR1 and CDR2 are SGDLS and YYNGEE. This CDR3 comprises 15 residues. Between the trimmed V and J ends, which lost 1 base and 2 bases, there was a span of 13 bases. This CDR3 reads CASSVTGTDAYEQYF. CDR3 sequence (DNA): TGTGCCAGCAGCGTAACCGGGACTGACGCCTACGAGCAGTACTTC.

The chain employs TRBV2 and TRBJ2-5; D gene uncertain. This CDR3 has 11 amino acids. Germline CDR1 SNHLY, CDR2 FYNNEI. Trimming took off 8 bases at V and 4 bases at J, with 8 bases between the two ends. The CDR3 loop is CASDNGETQYF. CDR3 bases: TGTGCCAGCGATAATGGAGAGACCCAGTACTTC.

For this clone: The junction and the germline gene differ at one end; a read error may be behind it. In nucleotides, the CDR3 is TGTGTCAGCAGCTTAGGGGAAGAACTCCCCTCGTACTTC. Translating gives CVSSLGEELPSYF. This chain joins TRBV7-8 and TRBJ2-5; tentatively, D is TRBD1 (5 bases). Germline-derived CDR1 and CDR2 are SGHVS and FQNEAQ. The CDR3 runs 13 residues.

This clone appeared once. A read error may produce the germline difference seen at one junction end. The chain links TRBV28 to TRBJ2-1, with 10 bases lining up with TRBD1. Germline V CDR1 and CDR2: MDHEN, SYDVKM. The CDR3 sequence is 15 residues long. CDR3 protein: CASHDRGRSSNEQFF. The CDR3 DNA is TGTGCCAGCCACGACAGGGGGCGGTCCTCCAATGAGCAGTTCTTC.